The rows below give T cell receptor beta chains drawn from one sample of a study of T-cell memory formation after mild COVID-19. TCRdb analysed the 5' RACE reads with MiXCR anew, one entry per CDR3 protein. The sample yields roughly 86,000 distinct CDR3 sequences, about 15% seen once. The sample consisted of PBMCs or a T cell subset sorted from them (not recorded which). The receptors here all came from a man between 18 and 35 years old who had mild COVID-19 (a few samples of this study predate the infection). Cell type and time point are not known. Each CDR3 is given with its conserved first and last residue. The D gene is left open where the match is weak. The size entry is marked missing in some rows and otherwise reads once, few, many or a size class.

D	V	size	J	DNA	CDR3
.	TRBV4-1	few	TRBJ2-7	TGCGCCAGCAGCGAGGTCCGGGGGAACTACGAGCAGTACTTC	CASSEVRGNYEQYF
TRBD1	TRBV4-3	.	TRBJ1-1	TGCGCCAGCAGCCTGGGGACAGGGCCGGGAACTGAAGCTTTCTTT	CASSLGTGPGTEAFF
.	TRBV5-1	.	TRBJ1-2	TGCGCCAGCAGCTACCGGGGCGCAGAAATCCATGGCTACACCTTC	CASSYRGAEIHGYTF
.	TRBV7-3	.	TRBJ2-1	TGTGCCAGCAGCGCCGGGGATGAGCAGTTCTTC	CASSAGDEQFF
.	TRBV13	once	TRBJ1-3	TGTGCCAGCAGCACCGACACTACCCGTGGAAACACCATATATTTT	CASSTDTTRGNTIYF
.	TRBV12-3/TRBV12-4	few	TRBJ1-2	TGTGCCAGCAGGGATAACTATGGCTACACCTTC	CASRDNYGYTF
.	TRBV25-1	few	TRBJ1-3	TGTGCCAGCACCCCCCCAGGTCCCTCTGGAAACACCATATATTTT	CASTPPGPSGNTIYF
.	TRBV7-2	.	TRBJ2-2	TGTGCCAGCAGCTTAGAGACCACCGGGGAGCTGTTTTTT	CASSLETTGELFF
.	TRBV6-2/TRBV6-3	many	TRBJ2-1	TGTGCCAGCAGTTACTCAGCAAGGGCCCCTTACAATGAGCAGTTCTTC	CASSYSARAPYNEQFF
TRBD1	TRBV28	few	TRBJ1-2	TGTGCCAGCAGTTTATCGGCAGGGGGCTTTGGCTACACCTTC	CASSLSAGGFGYTF
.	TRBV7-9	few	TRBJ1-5	TGTGCCAGCAGCTGGGGCTTTCAGCCCCAGCATTTT	CASSWGFQPQHF
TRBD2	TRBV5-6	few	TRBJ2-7	TGTGCCAGCAGCCTAGGACTAGTCTACGAGCAGTACTTC	CASSLGLVYEQYF
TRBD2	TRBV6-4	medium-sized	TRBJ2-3	TGTGCCAGCAGTGACGGACTAGCTAGCACAGATACGCAGTATTTT	CASSDGLASTDTQYF
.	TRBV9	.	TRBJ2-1	TGTGCCAGCAGCGGTTCAGGGAATAATGAGCAGTTCTTC	CASSGSGNNEQFF
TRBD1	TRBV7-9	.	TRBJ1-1	TGTGCCAGCAGCTCCCCGGACAGGACCGCCGGAACTTTCTTT	CASSSPDRTAGTFF
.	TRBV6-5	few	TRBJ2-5	TGTGCCAGCAGTTACTCTGCAGCGTACCAAGAGACCCAGTACTTC	CASSYSAAYQETQYF